A single sample is the source of the 8 T cell receptor beta chains below, sequenced in a study of vaccination and CD4 T cells after COVID-19. Treatment specified: 10-day PBMC culture with coronavirus spike peptide pools or control peptides (ViraFEST assay). For these receptors, no antigen is known. Cultured CD4+ T cells had their DNA profiled by the Oncomine TCR Beta short-read assay. TCRdb called the PCR reads again in MiXCR, with one record for every CDR3 protein. This sample has under 15,000 distinct CDR3 sequences, with about 43% found just once. The sample consisted of CD4+ T cells from blood, cultured in vitro. These receptors originate from a human donor who had recovered from COVID-19.

The chain couples TRBV6-5 to TRBJ1-1; 7 positions match TRBD1. The germline V gene encodes CDR1 MNHEY and CDR2 SVGAGI. The junction had 4 bases not matched to a gene; V was cut back by 2 bases and J by 4 bases. This CDR3 region has 14 residues. CDR3 loop: CASSYRGPATEAFF. In DNA, the CDR3 is TGTGCCAGCAGTTACAGGGGGCCGGCCACTGAAGCTTTCTTT.

The chain couples TRBV20-1 to TRBJ2-7; D call uncertain. The V and J ends lost 5 bases and 0 bases respectively, with 14 bases between them. Germline-derived CDR1 and CDR2 are DFQATT and SNEGSKA (reference sequence). CDR3 length: 14 residues. The CDR3 sequence is CSASRTLTSYEQYF. CDR3 DNA: TGCAGTGCTTCTCGTACTTTAACCTCCTACGAGCAGTACTTC.

This clonotype has only a few counts. The rearrangement links TRBV7-2 to TRBJ1-2; D gene unclear. The V and J ends lost 1 base and 4 bases respectively, with 10 bases between them. CDR1 and CDR2 (germline): SGHTA, FQGNSA. The CDR3 loop spans 14 amino acids. The CDR3 loop reads CASSLDASSYGYTF. The CDR3 region has the DNA TGTGCCAGCAGCTTAGATGCCAGTTCCTATGGCTACACCTTC.

This chain links TRBV21-1 with TRBJ2-1; the D call TRBD1 from the table was never checked on the DNA. TRBV21-1 corresponds to a pseudogene. CDR3 size: 16 residues. In DNA, the CDR3 is TGTGCCAGCAGCAAGGGGGACAGGGGGCTTTACAATGAGCAGTTCTTC. Protein product: CASSKGDRGLYNEQFF.

This clonotype was seen only a few times. This chain connects TRBV6-1 to TRBJ1-1; 8 bases line up with TRBD1. J was trimmed by 3 bases and V by 3 bases; bases with no gene match: 9. Germline V gene lookup returns CDR1 MNHNS and CDR2 SASEGT. The CDR3 covers 16 residues. The CDR3: CASSEAGGASYTEAFF. The CDR3 DNA is TGTGCCAGCAGTGAGGCAGGGGGCGCGTCGTACACTGAAGCTTTCTTT.

The DNA of the CDR3 is TGCAGTGCTAGACCCCGGGGCCGGGACCCGTACGAGCAGTACTTC. It yields the protein CSARPRGRDPYEQYF. J is TRBJ2-7 and V is TRBV20-1; D may be TRBD1 or TRBD2 (5 bases each). The CDR3 sequence is 15 residues long. V lost 2 bases to trimming and J lost 4 bases, with 18 bases between them. Germline V gives CDR1 DFQATT, CDR2 SNEGSKA (reference sequence).

This clonotype was found a few times. Here the CDR3 DNA reads TGTGCCAGCAGTTTCGGTCAGGTTGAGCAGTTCTTC. It translates to CASSFGQVEQFF. The chain uses TRBV12-3 or TRBV12-4 and TRBJ2-1; the D is unclear. The CDR3 consists of 12 residues. Trimming stripped 3 bases from V and 9 bases from J, with 9 bases between.

V and J are TRBV11-2 and TRBJ1-3; the D is unclear. The V gene lost 3 bases and the J gene lost 1 base, with 7 bases spanning the gap. This CDR3 comprises 14 residues. The V gene's germline CDR1 is SGHAT and CDR2 FQNNGV. The CDR3 nucleotides read TGTGCCAGCAGCTTGTCGATATCTGGAAACACCATATATTTT. Its protein product is CASSLSISGNTIYF.